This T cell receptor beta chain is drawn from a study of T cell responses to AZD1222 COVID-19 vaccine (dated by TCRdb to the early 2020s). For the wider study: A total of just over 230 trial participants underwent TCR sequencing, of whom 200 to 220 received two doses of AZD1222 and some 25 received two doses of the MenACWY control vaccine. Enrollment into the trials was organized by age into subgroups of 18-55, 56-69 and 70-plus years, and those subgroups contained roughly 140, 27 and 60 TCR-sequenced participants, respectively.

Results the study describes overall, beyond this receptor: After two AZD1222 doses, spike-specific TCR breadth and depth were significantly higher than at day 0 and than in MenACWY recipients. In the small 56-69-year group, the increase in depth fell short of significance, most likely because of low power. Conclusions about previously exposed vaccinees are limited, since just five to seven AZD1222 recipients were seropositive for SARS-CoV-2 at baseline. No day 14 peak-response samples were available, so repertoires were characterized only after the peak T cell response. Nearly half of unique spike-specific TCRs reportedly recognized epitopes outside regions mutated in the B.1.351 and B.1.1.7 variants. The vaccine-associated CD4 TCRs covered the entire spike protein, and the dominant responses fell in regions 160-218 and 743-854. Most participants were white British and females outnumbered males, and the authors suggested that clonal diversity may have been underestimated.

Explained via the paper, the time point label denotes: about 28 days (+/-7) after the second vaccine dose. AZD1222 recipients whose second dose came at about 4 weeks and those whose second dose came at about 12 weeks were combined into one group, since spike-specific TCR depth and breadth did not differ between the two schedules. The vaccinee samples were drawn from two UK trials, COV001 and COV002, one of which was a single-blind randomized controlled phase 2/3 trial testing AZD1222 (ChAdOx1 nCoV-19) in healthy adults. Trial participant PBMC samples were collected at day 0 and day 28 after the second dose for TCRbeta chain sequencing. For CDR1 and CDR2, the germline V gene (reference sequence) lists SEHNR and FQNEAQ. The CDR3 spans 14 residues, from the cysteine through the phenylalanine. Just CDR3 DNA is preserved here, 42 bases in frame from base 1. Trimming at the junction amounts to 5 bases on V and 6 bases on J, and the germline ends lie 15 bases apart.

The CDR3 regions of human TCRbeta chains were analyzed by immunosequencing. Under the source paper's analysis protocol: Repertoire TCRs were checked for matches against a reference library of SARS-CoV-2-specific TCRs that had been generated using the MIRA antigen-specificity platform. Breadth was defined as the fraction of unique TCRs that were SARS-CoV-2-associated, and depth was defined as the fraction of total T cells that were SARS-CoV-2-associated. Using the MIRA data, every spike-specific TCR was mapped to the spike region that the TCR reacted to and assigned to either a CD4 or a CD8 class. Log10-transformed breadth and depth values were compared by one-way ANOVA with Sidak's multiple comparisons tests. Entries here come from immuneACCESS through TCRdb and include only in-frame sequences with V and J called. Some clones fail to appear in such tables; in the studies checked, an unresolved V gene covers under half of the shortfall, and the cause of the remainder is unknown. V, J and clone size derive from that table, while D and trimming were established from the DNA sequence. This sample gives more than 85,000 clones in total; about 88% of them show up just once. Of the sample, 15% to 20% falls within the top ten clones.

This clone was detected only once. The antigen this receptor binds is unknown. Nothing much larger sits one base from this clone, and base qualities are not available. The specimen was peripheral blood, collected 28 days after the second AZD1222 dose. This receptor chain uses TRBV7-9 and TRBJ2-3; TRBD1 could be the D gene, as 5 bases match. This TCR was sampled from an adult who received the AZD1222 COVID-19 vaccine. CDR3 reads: CASSTRDLTDTQYF. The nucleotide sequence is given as TGTGCCAGCAGCACCAGGGATCTCACGGATACGCAGTATTTT.